The T cell receptor beta chain under discussion was sequenced for a study of blood T cell repertoires in COVID-19. In the original analysis: For nucleated cells, counts were estimated from reference gene primer amplification. Libraries were prepared by immunoSEQ multiplex PCR; TCRdb keeps only in-frame clonotypes and omits some of them. V and J calls and clone size are those listed in that table; D and trimming were worked out from the DNA. This sample carries around 150,000 clones, 84% of them seen once, and the ten largest clones take around 20%. Looked up from germline, CDR1 is LNHDA and CDR2 is SQIVND (reference sequence). This CDR3 spans 15 amino acids. V gave up 7 bases and J gave up 2 bases; unmatched junction bases: 8.

This receptor was obtained from an elderly woman with acute or convalescent COVID-19. This sequence joins TRBV19 and TRBJ1-5; TRBD1 matches at 7 bases. Sequences were obtained from peripheral blood. CDR3 DNA: TGTGCCAGTATCAAATCCGACAGGGGCAATCAGCCCCAGCATTTT. This sequence encodes CASIKSDRGNQPQHF.